These T cell receptor beta chains were read from a single sample in a study of blood T cell repertoires in COVID-19. Profiled with immunoSEQ multiplex PCR; TCRdb holds only in-frame clones, not every one. The table records around 200,000 clones, around 89% of them present only once. Sequenced sample: PBMCs or T cells enriched from blood (not recorded which). The origin of the receptors is a young man who had recovered from COVID-19. CDR3s include the opening cysteine and the closing phenylalanine or tryptophan. A D gene is named only where the DNA matches it firmly. Some rows mark clone size as missing; the rest say once, few, many or name a class of expanded clone.

J gene | clone size | D gene | V gene | CDR3 DNA | CDR3 protein
TRBJ1-6 | NA | TRBD1 | TRBV9 | TGTGCCAGCAGCGTAGGGACAGGGAATTCACCCCTCCACTTT | CASSVGTGNSPLHF
TRBJ2-7 | NA | TRBD2 | TRBV5-5 | TGTGCCAGCACCCTCATTTTCTCTCAGCGGGAGTACTACGAGCAGTACTTC | CASTLIFSQREYYEQYF
TRBJ1-5 | NA | NA | TRBV12-3/TRBV12-4 | TGTGCCAGCAGTTTTTGGGGGGGTCAGCCCCAGCATTTT | CASSFWGGQPQHF
TRBJ1-1 | NA | TRBD1 | TRBV4-2 | TGTGCCAGCAGCCCGCACAGGGGGGGAAGAACTGAAGCTTTCTTT | CASSPHRGGRTEAFF
TRBJ2-5 | NA | TRBD1 | TRBV27 | TGTGCCAGCAGTCAGACGACAGGGGGCGGCGGAGAGACCCAGTACTTC | CASSQTTGGGGETQYF
TRBJ2-7 | NA | TRBD1 | TRBV24-1 | TGTGCCACCAGTGATTCGGGACAGGGGGCGATAGAGCAGTACTTC | CATSDSGQGAIEQYF
TRBJ1-4 | NA | NA | TRBV7-6 | TGTGCCAGCAGCTTAGAAGAGTTCGTTGGTGCAAAACTGTTTTTT | CASSLEEFVGAKLFF
TRBJ2-5 | NA | TRBD2 | TRBV27 | TGTGCCAGCAGTTTCCTAGCGGGGGGGTTTACCCCAGGGGAGACCCAGTACTTC | CASSFLAGGFTPGETQYF
TRBJ2-3 | NA | TRBD2 | TRBV18 | TGTGCCAGCTCACCAGGGACTAGCGGGTACACAGATACGCAGTATTTT | CASSPGTSGYTDTQYF
TRBJ2-7 | NA | NA | TRBV11-1 | TGTGCCAGCAGCTTACAGGGGCCCTACGAGCAGTACTTC | CASSLQGPYEQYF
TRBJ2-1 | many | NA | TRBV6-4 | TGTGCCAGCAGTGACTCGGCGGGCTCCTACAATGAGCAGTTCTTC | CASSDSAGSYNEQFF
TRBJ2-7 | NA | NA | TRBV14 | TGTGCCAGCGGCCCAGGGGACATCCGCTCCTACGAGCAGTACTTC | CASGPGDIRSYEQYF
TRBJ2-7 | NA | TRBD1 | TRBV12-5 | TGTGCTAGTGGTTACCCCCCGGGACAGGGGGCCTACGAGCAGTACTTC | CASGYPPGQGAYEQYF
TRBJ1-1 | once | TRBD1 | TRBV30 | TGTGCCTGGAGTGCCCTAGACAGGGCCAGAACTGAAGCTTTCTTT | CAWSALDRARTEAFF
TRBJ1-1 | NA | NA | TRBV5-1 | TGCGCCAGCAGCTTGGATCCGAGAATGAACACTGAAGCTTTCTTT | CASSLDPRMNTEAFF
TRBJ1-4 | once | TRBD1 | TRBV4-1 | TGCGCCAGCAGCCAACGGACAGGACTTAATGAAAAACTGTTTTTT | CASSQRTGLNEKLFF
TRBJ2-7 | NA | NA | TRBV27 | TGTGCCAGCAGTTTATCCCCTACAGCATACGAGCAGTACTTC | CASSLSPTAYEQYF
TRBJ2-1 | NA | NA | TRBV10-1 | TGCGCCAGCAGTGTAGGAGCGGCGTCCTACAATGAGCAGTTCTTC | CASSVGAASYNEQFF